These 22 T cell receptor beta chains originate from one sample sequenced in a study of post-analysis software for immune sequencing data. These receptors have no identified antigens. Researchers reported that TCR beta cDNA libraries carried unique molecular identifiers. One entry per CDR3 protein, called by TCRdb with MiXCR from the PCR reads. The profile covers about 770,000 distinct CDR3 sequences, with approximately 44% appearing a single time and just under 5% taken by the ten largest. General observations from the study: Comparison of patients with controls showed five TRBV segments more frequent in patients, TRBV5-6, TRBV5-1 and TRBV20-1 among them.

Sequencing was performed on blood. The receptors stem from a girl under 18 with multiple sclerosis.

The CDR3 reads CASGWGSPRGTDTQYF. Written as DNA, the CDR3 is TGTGCTAGTGGTTGGGGGAGCCCACGAGGCACAGATACGCAGTATTTT. This rearrangement joins TRBV12-5 to TRBJ2-3; tentatively, D is TRBD1 or TRBD2 (5 bases each). The CDR3 contains 16 residues. Per the germline V gene, CDR1 is LGHNT and CDR2 is FRNRAP. Trimming left V 4 bases short and J 1 base short, with 15 bases between.

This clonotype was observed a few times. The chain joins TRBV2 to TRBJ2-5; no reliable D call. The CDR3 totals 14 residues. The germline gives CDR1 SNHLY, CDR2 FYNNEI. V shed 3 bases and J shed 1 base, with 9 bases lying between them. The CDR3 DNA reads TGTGCCAGCAGTGACTGGTACTCCCAAGAGACCCAGTACTTC. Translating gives CASSDWYSQETQYF. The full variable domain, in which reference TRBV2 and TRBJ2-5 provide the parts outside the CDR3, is EPEVTQTPSHQVTQMGQEVILRCVPISNHLYFYWYRQILGQKVEFLVSFYNNEISEKSEIFDDQFSVERPDGSNFTLKIRSTKLEDSAMYFCASSDWYSQETQYFGPGTRLLVL.

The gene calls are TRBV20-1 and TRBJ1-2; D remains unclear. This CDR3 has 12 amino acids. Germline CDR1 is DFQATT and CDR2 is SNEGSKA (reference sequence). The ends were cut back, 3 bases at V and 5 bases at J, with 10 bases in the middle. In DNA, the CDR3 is TGCAGTGCTAGGGCGGAAGATTATGGCTACACCTTC. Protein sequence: CSARAEDYGYTF.

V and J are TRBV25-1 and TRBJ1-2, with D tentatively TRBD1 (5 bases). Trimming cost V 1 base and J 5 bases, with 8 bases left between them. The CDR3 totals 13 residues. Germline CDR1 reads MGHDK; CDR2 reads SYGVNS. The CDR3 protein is CASSELWGYGYTF. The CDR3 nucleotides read TGTGCCAGCAGTGAATTGTGGGGGTATGGCTACACCTTC.

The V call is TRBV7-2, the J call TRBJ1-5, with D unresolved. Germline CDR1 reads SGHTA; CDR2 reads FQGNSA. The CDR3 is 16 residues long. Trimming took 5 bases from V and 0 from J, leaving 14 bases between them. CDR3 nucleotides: TGTGCCAGCAGCCCCAATCCCGGTTATAGCAATCAGCCCCAGCATTTT. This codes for CASSPNPGYSNQPQHF.

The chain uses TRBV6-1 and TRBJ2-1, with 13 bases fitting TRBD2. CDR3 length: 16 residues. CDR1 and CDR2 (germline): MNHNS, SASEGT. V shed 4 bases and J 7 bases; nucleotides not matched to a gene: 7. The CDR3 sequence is CASSARTSGRTNEQFF. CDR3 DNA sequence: TGTGCCAGCAGTGCTCGGACTAGCGGGAGAACGAATGAGCAGTTCTTC.

CDR3 amino acids: CASSYGLPGVNEQFF. The CDR3 DNA reads as TGTGCCAGCAGCTATGGACTTCCCGGGGTCAATGAGCAGTTCTTC. The rearrangement joins TRBV7-2 to TRBJ2-1, with D possibly being TRBD2 (5 bases). Trimming took 4 bases from V and 6 from J, leaving 16 bases between them. The CDR3 loop spans 15 amino acids. Germline V gene lookup returns CDR1 SGHTA and CDR2 FQGNSA.

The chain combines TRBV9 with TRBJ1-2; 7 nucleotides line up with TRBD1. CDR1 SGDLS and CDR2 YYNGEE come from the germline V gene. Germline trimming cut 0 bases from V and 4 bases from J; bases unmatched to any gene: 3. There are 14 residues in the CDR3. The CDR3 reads CASSVDRGGYGYTF. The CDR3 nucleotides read TGTGCCAGCAGCGTAGACAGGGGCGGCTATGGCTACACCTTC.

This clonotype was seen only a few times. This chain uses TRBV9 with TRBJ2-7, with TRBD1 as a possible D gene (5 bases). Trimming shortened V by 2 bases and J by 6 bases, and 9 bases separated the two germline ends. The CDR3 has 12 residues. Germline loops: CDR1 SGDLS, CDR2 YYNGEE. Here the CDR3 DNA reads TGTGCCAGCAGCGTGGACACCTCCGAGCAGTACTTC. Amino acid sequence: CASSVDTSEQYF.

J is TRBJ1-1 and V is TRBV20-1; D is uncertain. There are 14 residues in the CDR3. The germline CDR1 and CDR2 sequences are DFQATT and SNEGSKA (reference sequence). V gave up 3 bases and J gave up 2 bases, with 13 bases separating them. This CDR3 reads CSARRIDRNTEAFF. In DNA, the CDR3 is TGCAGTGCTAGGAGGATTGACCGCAACACTGAAGCTTTCTTT.

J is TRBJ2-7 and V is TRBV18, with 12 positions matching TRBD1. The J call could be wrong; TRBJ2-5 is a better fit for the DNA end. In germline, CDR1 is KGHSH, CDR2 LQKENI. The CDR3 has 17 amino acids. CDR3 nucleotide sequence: TGTGCCAGCTCACCACGTTGGGACAGGGGGCTCCAAGAGACCCAGTACTTC. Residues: CASSPRWDRGLQETQYF.

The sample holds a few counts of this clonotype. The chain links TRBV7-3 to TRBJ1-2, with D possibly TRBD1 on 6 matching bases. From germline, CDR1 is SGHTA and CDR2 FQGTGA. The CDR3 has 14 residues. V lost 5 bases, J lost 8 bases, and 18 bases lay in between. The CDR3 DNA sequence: TGTGCCAGCAGCCTAGCCGGGGGGCCGGGGGGCTACACCTTC. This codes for CASSLAGGPGGYTF.

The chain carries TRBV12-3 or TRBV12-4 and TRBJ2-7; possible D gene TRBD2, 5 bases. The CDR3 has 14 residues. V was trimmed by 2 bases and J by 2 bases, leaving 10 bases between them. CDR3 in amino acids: CASSLSGTPYEQYF. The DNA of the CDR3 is TGTGCCAGCAGTTTAAGCGGAACTCCCTACGAGCAGTACTTC.

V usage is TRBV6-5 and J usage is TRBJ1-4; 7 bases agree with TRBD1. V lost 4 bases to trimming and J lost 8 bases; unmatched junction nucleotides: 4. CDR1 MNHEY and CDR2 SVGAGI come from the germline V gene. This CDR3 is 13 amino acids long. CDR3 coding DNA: TGTGCCAGCAGTTCAGGGACAGTCGAAAAACTGTTTTTT. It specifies CASSSGTVEKLFF.

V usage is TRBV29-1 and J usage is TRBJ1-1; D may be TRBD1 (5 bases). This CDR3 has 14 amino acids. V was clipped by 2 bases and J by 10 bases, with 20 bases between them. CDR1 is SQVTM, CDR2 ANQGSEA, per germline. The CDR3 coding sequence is TGCAGCGTTGAACGGGGAGGGGATAACTCGGGAGCTTTCTTT. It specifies CSVERGGDNSGAFF.

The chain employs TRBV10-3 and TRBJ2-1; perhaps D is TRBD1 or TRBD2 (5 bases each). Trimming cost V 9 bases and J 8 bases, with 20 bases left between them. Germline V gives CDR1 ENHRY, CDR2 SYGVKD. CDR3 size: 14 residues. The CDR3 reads CAMGVGGEVDEQFF. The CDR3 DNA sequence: TGTGCCATGGGGGTTGGGGGAGAGGTCGATGAGCAGTTCTTC.

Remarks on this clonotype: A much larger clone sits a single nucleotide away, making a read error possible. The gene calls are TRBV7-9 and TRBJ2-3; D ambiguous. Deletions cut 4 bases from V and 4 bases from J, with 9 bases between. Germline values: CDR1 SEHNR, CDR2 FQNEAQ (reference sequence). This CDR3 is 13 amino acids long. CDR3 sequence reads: CASSSLGPDTQYF. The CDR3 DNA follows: TGTGCCAGCAGCTCCCTGGGCCCAGATACGCAGTATTTT.

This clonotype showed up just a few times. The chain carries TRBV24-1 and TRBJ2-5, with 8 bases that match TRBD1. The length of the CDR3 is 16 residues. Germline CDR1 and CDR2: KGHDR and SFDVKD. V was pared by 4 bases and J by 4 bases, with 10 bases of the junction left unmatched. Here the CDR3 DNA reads TGTGCCACCAGTGAGGGACAGGTCGGGAATGTAGAGACCCAGTACTTC. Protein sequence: CATSEGQVGNVETQYF.

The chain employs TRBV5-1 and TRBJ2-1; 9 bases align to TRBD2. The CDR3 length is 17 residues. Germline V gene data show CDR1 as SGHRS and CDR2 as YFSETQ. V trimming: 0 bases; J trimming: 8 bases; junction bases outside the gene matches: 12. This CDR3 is CASSLEGGREGIDEQFF. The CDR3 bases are TGCGCCAGCAGCTTGGAAGGTGGGCGGGAGGGCATCGATGAGCAGTTCTTC.

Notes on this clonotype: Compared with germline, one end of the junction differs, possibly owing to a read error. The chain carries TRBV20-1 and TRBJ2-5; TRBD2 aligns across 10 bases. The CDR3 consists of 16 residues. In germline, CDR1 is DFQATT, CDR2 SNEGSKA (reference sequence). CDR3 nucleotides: TGCAGTTCTAGACCGTCTAGCGGGAGCTTTAGAGAGACCCAGTACTTC. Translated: CSSRPSSGSFRETQYF.

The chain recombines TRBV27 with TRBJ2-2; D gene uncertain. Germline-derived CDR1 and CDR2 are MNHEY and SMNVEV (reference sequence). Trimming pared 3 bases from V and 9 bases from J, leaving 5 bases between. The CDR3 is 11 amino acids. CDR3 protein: CASSFGRELFF. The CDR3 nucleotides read TGTGCCAGCAGTTTCGGGCGGGAGCTGTTTTTT.

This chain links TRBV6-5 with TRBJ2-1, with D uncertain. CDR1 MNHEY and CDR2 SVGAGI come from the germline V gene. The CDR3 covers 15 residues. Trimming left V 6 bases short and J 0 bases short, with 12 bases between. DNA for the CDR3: TGTGCCAGCAGCCCTATCCAGAGCTCCTACAATGAGCAGTTCTTC. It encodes CASSPIQSSYNEQFF.